What follows is one T cell receptor beta chain and its context. The sample is drawn from a study of blood T cell repertoires in COVID-19. V shed 1 base and J shed 2 bases, with 12 bases lying between them. The CDR3 consists of 15 residues. From germline, CDR1 is SGHTA and CDR2 FQGNSA. Sequenced by immunoSEQ multiplex PCR; TCRdb stores in-frame clones only, minus some. The table has roughly 140,000 clones, more than 75% seen once. The J gene is TRBJ2-7, the V gene TRBV7-2; unclear D gene. The clonotype was recovered from a woman younger than 45 with acute COVID-19. Sequencing was performed on PBMCs or T cells enriched from blood (not recorded which). The CDR3 is CASSLVASETYEQYF. The CDR3 DNA sequence: TGTGCCAGCAGCTTAGTGGCTAGTGAGACCTACGAGCAGTACTTC.